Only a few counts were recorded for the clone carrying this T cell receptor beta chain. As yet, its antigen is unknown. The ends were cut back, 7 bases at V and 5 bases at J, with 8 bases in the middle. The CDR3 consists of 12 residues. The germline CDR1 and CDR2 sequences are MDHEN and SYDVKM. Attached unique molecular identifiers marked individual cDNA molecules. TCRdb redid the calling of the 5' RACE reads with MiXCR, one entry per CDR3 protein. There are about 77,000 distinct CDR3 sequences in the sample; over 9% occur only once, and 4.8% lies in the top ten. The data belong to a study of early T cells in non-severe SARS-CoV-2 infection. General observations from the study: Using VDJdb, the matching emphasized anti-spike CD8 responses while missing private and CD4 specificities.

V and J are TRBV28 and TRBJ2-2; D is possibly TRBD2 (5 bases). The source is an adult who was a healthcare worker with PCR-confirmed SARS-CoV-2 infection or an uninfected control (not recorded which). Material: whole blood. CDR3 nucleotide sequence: TGTGCCAGCAACCGACTAACCGGGGAGCTGTTTTTT. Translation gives CASNRLTGELFF.